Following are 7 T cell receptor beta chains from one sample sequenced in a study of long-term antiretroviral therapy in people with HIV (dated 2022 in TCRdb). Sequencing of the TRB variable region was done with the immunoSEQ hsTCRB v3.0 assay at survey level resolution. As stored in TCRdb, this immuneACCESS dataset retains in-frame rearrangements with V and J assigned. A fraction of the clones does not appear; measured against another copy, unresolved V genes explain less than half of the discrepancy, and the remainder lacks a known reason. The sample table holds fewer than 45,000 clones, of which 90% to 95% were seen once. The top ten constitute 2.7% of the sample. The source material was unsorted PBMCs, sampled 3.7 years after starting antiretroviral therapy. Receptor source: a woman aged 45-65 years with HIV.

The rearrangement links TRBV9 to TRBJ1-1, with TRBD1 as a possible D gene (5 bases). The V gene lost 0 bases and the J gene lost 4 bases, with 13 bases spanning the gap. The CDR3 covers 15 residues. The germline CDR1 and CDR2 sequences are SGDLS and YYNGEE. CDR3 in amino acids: CASSVGGQGVTEAFF. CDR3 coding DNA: TGTGCCAGCAGCGTAGGCGGTCAAGGGGTCACTGAAGCTTTCTTT. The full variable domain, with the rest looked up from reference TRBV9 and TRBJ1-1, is DSGVTQTPKHLITATGQRVTLRCSPRSGDLSVYWYQQSLDQGLQFLIQYYNGEERAKGNILERFSAQQFPDLHSELNLSSLELGDSALYFCASSVGGQGVTEAFFGQGTRLTVV.

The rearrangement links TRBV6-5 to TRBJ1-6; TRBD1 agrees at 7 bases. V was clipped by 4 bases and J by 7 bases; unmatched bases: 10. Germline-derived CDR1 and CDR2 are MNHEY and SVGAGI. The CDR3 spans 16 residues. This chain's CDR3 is CASSSFPAGGNSPLHF. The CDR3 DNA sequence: TGTGCCAGCAGTTCTTTTCCAGCAGGGGGGAATTCACCCCTCCACTTT.

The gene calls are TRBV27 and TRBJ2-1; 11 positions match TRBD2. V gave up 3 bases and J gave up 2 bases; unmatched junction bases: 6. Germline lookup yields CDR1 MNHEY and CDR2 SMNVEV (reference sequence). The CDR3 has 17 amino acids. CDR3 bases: TGTGCCAGCAGTTTTCGACTAGCGGGGCTAACCTACAATGAGCAGTTCTTC. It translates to CASSFRLAGLTYNEQFF.

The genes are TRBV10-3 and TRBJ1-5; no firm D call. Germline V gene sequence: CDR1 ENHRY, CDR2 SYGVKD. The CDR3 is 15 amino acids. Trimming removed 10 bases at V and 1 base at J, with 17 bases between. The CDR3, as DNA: TGTGCCACCAACTTAGGTCCGAGGAGCAATCAGCCCCAGCATTTT. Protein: CATNLGPRSNQPQHF.

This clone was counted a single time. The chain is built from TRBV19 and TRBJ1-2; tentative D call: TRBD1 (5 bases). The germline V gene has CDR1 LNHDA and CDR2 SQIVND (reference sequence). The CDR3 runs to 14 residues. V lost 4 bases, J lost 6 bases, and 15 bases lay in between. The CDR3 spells CASSTDGGINGYTF. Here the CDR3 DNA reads TGTGCCAGTAGTACCGACGGGGGTATCAATGGCTACACCTTC.

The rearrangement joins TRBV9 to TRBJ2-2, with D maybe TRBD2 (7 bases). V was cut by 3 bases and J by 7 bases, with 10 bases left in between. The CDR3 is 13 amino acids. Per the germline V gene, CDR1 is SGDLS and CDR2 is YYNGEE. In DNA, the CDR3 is TGTGCCAGCAGCGGGGGGGGCGTCGGGGAGCTGTTTTTT. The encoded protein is CASSGGGVGELFF. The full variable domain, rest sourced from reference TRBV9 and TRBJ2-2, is DSGVTQTPKHLITATGQRVTLRCSPRSGDLSVYWYQQSLDQGLQFLIQYYNGEERAKGNILERFSAQQFPDLHSELNLSSLELGDSALYFCASSGGGVGELFFGEGSRLTVL.

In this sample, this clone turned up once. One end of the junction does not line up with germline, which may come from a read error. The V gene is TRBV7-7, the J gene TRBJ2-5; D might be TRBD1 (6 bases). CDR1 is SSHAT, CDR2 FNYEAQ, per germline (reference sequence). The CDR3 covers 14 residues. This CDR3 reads CASSLGNREETQYF. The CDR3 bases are TGTGCTAGCAGCTTAGGGAACAGGGAAGAGACCCAGTACTTC.